This passage covers 26 T cell receptor beta chains from one sample sequenced in a study of blood T cell repertoires in COVID-19. Using immunoSEQ multiplex PCR, the repertoire was profiled, and TCRdb retains in-frame clones only, with some absent. Of 60,000 to 75,000 clones listed, around 87% are singletons. The sample comprised peripheral blood. These receptor sequences come from a man aged 55 to 70 with acute or convalescent COVID-19.

This chain links TRBV24-1 with TRBJ2-2; 11 nucleotides align to TRBD2. Germline CDR1 and CDR2: KGHDR and SFDVKD. The trim removed 4 bases at V and 0 bases at J, leaving 3 bases unmatched. The CDR3 loop spans 17 amino acids. This CDR3 reads CATSEASGGPNTGELFF. The CDR3 coding sequence is TGTGCCACCAGTGAAGCTAGCGGGGGGCCGAACACCGGGGAGCTGTTTTTT.

The genes are TRBV5-1 and TRBJ1-1, with D maybe TRBD1 (6 bases). The CDR3 is 15 amino acids. CDR1 SGHRS and CDR2 YFSETQ come from the germline V gene. V was clipped by 4 bases and J by 0 bases, with 13 bases between them. DNA of the CDR3: TGCGCCAGCAGCCCCCAACAGGGCATGAACACTGAAGCTTTCTTT. Amino acids: CASSPQQGMNTEAFF.

This chain uses TRBV4-3 with TRBJ2-7; 14 nucleotides match TRBD2. Germline CDR1 is LGHNA and CDR2 is YSLEER. This CDR3 is 17 amino acids long. Trimming removed 4 bases from V and 4 bases from J; junction bases left unmatched: 9. The CDR3 nucleotides are TGCGCCAGCAGCCTGACTAGCGGGGGGGCCTCTTTTTACGAGCAGTACTTC. Its translation is CASSLTSGGASFYEQYF.

This clone was seen only once. The chain is built from TRBV12-3 or TRBV12-4 and TRBJ1-1, with D maybe TRBD1 (5 bases). Trimming removed 2 bases from V and 6 bases from J, with 10 bases in between. This CDR3 region has 13 residues. The CDR3 is CASSLFRGAEAFF. CDR3 sequence (DNA): TGTGCCAGCAGTTTATTCCGGGGGGCTGAAGCTTTCTTT.

The J gene is TRBJ2-1, the V gene TRBV12-3 or TRBV12-4, with D perhaps TRBD1 (5 bases). Trimming stripped 1 base from V and 7 bases from J, with 8 bases between. The CDR3 contains 13 residues. In nucleotides, the CDR3 is TGTGCCAGCAGTTTAGGGGGCTGGAATGAGCAGTTCTTC. Its protein product is CASSLGGWNEQFF.

This chain links TRBV1 with TRBJ2-3; the DNA was not compared with TRBD2, the D call given in the table. TRBV1 is a listed pseudogene. This CDR3 is built from 17 residues. The CDR3: CTSSLRGRAGGPDTQYF. The CDR3 DNA reads TGCACCAGCAGCCTAAGGGGAAGAGCGGGGGGGCCAGATACGCAGTATTTT.

The chain joins TRBV18 to TRBJ1-1, with D possibly matching TRBD1 (5 bases). The ends were cut back, 1 base at V and 5 bases at J, with 17 bases in the middle. The CDR3 contains 16 residues. Germline CDR1 is KGHSH and CDR2 is LQKENI. The CDR3 is CASSPRDSSWNTEAFF. The CDR3 DNA is TGTGCCAGCTCACCACGGGACTCTTCCTGGAATACTGAAGCTTTCTTT.

The chain is built from TRBV9 and TRBJ2-1; 10 bases match TRBD2. The CDR3 spans 17 residues. V was pared by 0 bases and J by 7 bases, with 10 bases of the junction left unmatched. Germline-derived CDR1 and CDR2 are SGDLS and YYNGEE. The DNA for the CDR3 is TGTGCCAGCAGCGTAGCGTGGGGTAGCGGGGGGCCTAATGAGCAGTTCTTC. Protein: CASSVAWGSGGPNEQFF.

This sequence joins TRBV7-2 and TRBJ2-5; the D gene is possibly TRBD2 (5 bases). The germline V and J ends were trimmed by 5 bases and 7 bases, with 14 bases remaining between them. Germline V CDR1 and CDR2: SGHTA, FQGNSA. The CDR3 consists of 13 residues. The CDR3 region has the DNA TGTGCCAGCAGCCGACGAGCCGAGGGGACCCAGTACTTC. Translating it yields CASSRRAEGTQYF. Variable domain in full (rest from reference TRBV7-2 and TRBJ2-5): GAGVSQSPSNKVTEKGKDVELRCDPISGHTALYWYRQSLGQGLEFLIYFQGNSAPDKSGLPSDRFSAERTGGSVSTLTIQRTQQEDSAVYLCASSRRAEGTQYFGPGTRLLVL.

The chain carries TRBV5-5 and TRBJ2-3; 11 nucleotides match TRBD2. The CDR3 runs 17 residues. V was clipped by 0 bases and J by 1 base; unmatched bases: 4. Germline loops: CDR1 SGHKS, CDR2 YYEKEE (reference sequence). As DNA, the CDR3 is TGTGCCAGCAGCTTGGTTGAACTAGCGGGGGGCACAGATACGCAGTATTTT. Protein product: CASSLVELAGGTDTQYF. Full variable domain (remainder filled in from reference TRBV5-5 and TRBJ2-3): DAGVTQSPTHLIKTRGQQVTLRCSPISGHKSVSWYQQVLGQGPQFIFQYYEKEERGRGNFPDRFSARQFPNYSSELNVNALLLGDSALYLCASSLVELAGGTDTQYFGPGTRLTVL.

The chain carries TRBV7-6 and TRBJ2-3; 8 bases are shared with TRBD2. CDR1 and CDR2 from the germline V gene are SGHVS and FNYEAQ. The CDR3 sequence is 18 residues long. V dropped 0 bases and J dropped 7; count of bases not matched to a gene: 15. This CDR3 reads CASSLAPITGGATYTQYF. In DNA form, the CDR3 reads TGTGCCAGCAGCTTAGCGCCAATAACCGGGGGGGCTACGTATACGCAGTATTTT.

The chain uses TRBV6-2 or TRBV6-3 and TRBJ2-3, with TRBD2 identical over 10 bases. The CDR3 sequence is 15 residues long. CDR1 is MNHEY, CDR2 SVGEGT, per germline. Losses at the gene ends were 6 bases for V and 14 bases for J; bases not matched to a gene: 17. The chain's CDR3 is CASSPSPRSGGAVYF. The CDR3 coding sequence is TGTGCCAGCAGCCCATCCCCCCGCAGCGGGGGGGCCGTGTATTTT.

This clone occurred once. V and J are TRBV27 and TRBJ1-1; 8 bases map to TRBD1. The CDR3 contains 13 residues. The V gene end was trimmed by 5 bases and the J gene end by 10 bases; junction bases not matched to a gene: 9. The germline V gene has CDR1 MNHEY and CDR2 SMNVEV (reference sequence). CDR3: CASSLPGQGRAFF. CDR3 nucleotides: TGTGCCAGCAGTCTCCCTGGACAGGGTCGAGCTTTCTTT.

The chain carries TRBV7-2 and TRBJ2-5, with a tentative D call TRBD2 (5 bases). Per the germline V gene, CDR1 is SGHTA and CDR2 is FQGNSA. There are 13 residues in the CDR3. Deletions cut 3 bases from V and 7 bases from J, with 12 bases between. CDR3: CASSFGGPGTQYF. The CDR3 DNA is TGTGCCAGCAGCTTTGGAGGACCAGGGACCCAGTACTTC.

The V call is TRBV7-2, the J call TRBJ2-1; 8 positions agree with TRBD2. The CDR3 spans 18 residues. V was pared by 2 bases and J by 0 bases, with 9 bases of the junction left unmatched. Germline CDR1 and CDR2: SGHTA and FQGNSA. The CDR3 region is CASSLTAGGRSSYNEQFF. The CDR3 DNA follows: TGTGCCAGCAGCTTAACGGCGGGGGGAAGGAGCTCCTACAATGAGCAGTTCTTC.

This clone showed up just once. The V gene is TRBV5-1, the J gene TRBJ1-1; a weak D match, TRBD1 (5 bases). The CDR3 is 14 amino acids. The V end lost 4 bases, the J end lost 1 base, and 11 bases lay between the germline ends. Looked up from germline, CDR1 is SGHRS and CDR2 is YFSETQ. The CDR3 is CASSENTGNTEAFF. In nucleotides, the CDR3 is TGCGCCAGCAGCGAAAACACAGGGAACACTGAAGCTTTCTTT.

The gene calls are TRBV23-1 and TRBJ1-5; the match to TRBD1 covers 7 bases. TRBV23-1 is annotated as an ORF whose role is uncertain. Trimming cost V 4 bases and J 3 bases; bases outside gene matches: 6. This CDR3 comprises 15 residues. The CDR3 protein is CASSRAGGDNQPQHF. For the CDR3, the DNA is TGCGCCAGCAGTCGGGCAGGGGGAGACAATCAGCCCCAGCATTTT.

This sequence joins TRBV7-2 and TRBJ1-1, with 7 positions matching TRBD1. The CDR3 runs to 13 residues. V dropped 6 bases and J dropped 0; count of bases not matched to a gene: 1. Germline assignment: CDR1 SGHTA and CDR2 FQGNSA. The CDR3, as DNA: TGTGCCAGCAGGACAGGGATGAACACTGAAGCTTTCTTT. It encodes CASRTGMNTEAFF. The full variable domain, in which reference TRBV7-2 and TRBJ1-1 provide the parts outside the CDR3, is GAGVSQSPSNKVTEKGKDVELRCDPISGHTALYWYRQSLGQGLEFLIYFQGNSAPDKSGLPSDRFSAERTGGSVSTLTIQRTQQEDSAVYLCASRTGMNTEAFFGQGTRLTVV.

This rearrangement joins TRBV24-1 to TRBJ1-2; D gene unclear. CDR3 length: 18 residues. Germline V gene data show CDR1 as KGHDR and CDR2 as SFDVKD. Trimming removed 2 bases from V and 4 bases from J, with 22 bases in between. CDR3 in amino acids: CATSDSSRGKGYRYGYTF. CDR3 DNA: TGTGCCACCAGTGATTCCTCCCGGGGAAAGGGCTATCGCTATGGCTACACCTTC.

CDR3 region: CASSTGQGGQPQHF. CDR3 nucleotide sequence: TGTGCCAGTAGTACGGGACAGGGTGGCCAGCCCCAGCATTTT. This chain connects TRBV19 to TRBJ1-5; TRBD1 agrees at 9 bases. This CDR3 has 14 residues. Germline V CDR1 and CDR2: LNHDA, SQIVND (reference sequence). Germline trimming cut 4 bases from V and 7 bases from J; bases unmatched to any gene: 5.

The V and J genes are TRBV3-1 (or the pseudogene TRBV3-2) and TRBJ1-2; 7 positions agree with TRBD1. The junction had 2 bases not matched to a gene; V was cut back by 0 bases and J by 4 bases. This CDR3 is built from 14 residues. Germline V gene sequence: CDR1 LGHDT, CDR2 YNNKEL (reference sequence). The CDR3 DNA reads TGTGCCAGCAGCCAAGATGCAGGGGGCTATGGCTACACCTTC. The encoded protein is CASSQDAGGYGYTF.

The rearrangement links TRBV11-2 to TRBJ2-1; D remains unclear. The germline V gene has CDR1 SGHAT and CDR2 FQNNGV. V lost 3 bases to trimming and J lost 8 bases, with 11 bases between them. This CDR3 is 13 amino acids long. The DNA for the CDR3 is TGTGCCAGCAGCTTTCTAGAGAACCATGAGCAGTTCTTC. It specifies CASSFLENHEQFF.

The DNA for the CDR3 is TGTGCCAGTAGTTCTAGGGGGGGATACGATGGCTACACCTTC. Protein sequence: CASSSRGGYDGYTF. The genes are TRBV19 and TRBJ1-2, with D tentatively TRBD1 (6 bases). Germline loops: CDR1 LNHDA, CDR2 SQIVND (reference sequence). V gave up 5 bases and J gave up 6 bases, with 16 bases separating them. The CDR3 runs to 14 residues.

J is TRBJ2-1 and V is TRBV18; perhaps TRBD2 as D (6 bases). Germline CDR1 and CDR2: KGHSH and LQKENI. The CDR3 length is 15 residues. Trimming removed 3 bases at V and 0 bases at J, with 9 bases between. The chain's CDR3 is CASSPPGGSYNEQFF. Written as DNA, the CDR3 is TGTGCCAGCTCACCTCCCGGGGGCTCCTACAATGAGCAGTTCTTC.

This clone came up a few times. This chain links TRBV6-5 with TRBJ1-1; D possibly corresponds to TRBD1 (5 bases). Trimming cost V 6 bases and J 5 bases, with 7 bases left between them. This CDR3 comprises 11 residues. From germline, CDR1 is MNHEY and CDR2 SVGAGI. The CDR3 region is CASSQGTEAFF. In DNA, the CDR3 is TGTGCCAGCAGCCAGGGAACTGAAGCTTTCTTT.

The chain joins TRBV19 to TRBJ1-4; no definite D call. The CDR3 loop spans 14 amino acids. V gave up 3 bases and J gave up 1 base, with 6 bases separating them. Germline-derived CDR1 and CDR2 are LNHDA and SQIVND (reference sequence). This CDR3 is CASSIGETNEKLFF. Here the CDR3 DNA reads TGTGCCAGTAGTATCGGAGAAACTAATGAAAAACTGTTTTTT.